This T cell receptor (beta chain) was sequenced in a study of technical replicates of blood from a few donors. Germline CDR1 LNHNV, CDR2 YYDKDF (reference sequence). The CDR3 is 15 residues long. V dropped 5 bases and J dropped 0 bases, with 11 bases sitting between them. Some clones are missing from TCRdb's copy, which holds only in-frame ones; the method was immunoSEQ multiplex PCR. The table lists about 82,000 clones, 94% of them singletons. The receptor's source is a human donor in good health. The material sequenced was T cells isolated from PBMCs. The V call is TRBV15, the J call TRBJ1-3, with D perhaps TRBD1 (5 bases). The CDR3 coding sequence is TGTGCCACCAGCCGACAGAGAGTCTCTGGAAACACCATATATTTT. It specifies CATSRQRVSGNTIYF.